Following are 32 T cell receptor beta chains from one sample sequenced in a study of glioma-infiltrating T cells. Using RNA template, CDR3s of TCR alpha and beta were amplified with iRepertoire arm-PCR. TCRdb recomputed calls from the multiplex PCR reads with MiXCR, one row per CDR3 protein. The sample comprises around 90,000 distinct CDR3 sequences, 40% of which are singletons, and roughly two fifths rests with the top ten. Sequenced material: glioma tissue, nonneoplastic brain tissue, or PBMCs (not recorded which). The origin of the receptors is a human donor with low-grade glioma or glioblastoma, undergoing nonglioma brain surgery, or in good health (not recorded which).

This clonotype has ten or more counts. The rearrangement joins TRBV28 to TRBJ1-1; unclear D gene. The germline V and J ends were trimmed by 6 bases and 10 bases, with 15 bases remaining between them. This CDR3 has 12 residues. The germline gives CDR1 MDHEN, CDR2 SYDVKM. Written as DNA, the CDR3 is TGTGCCAGCAGGACAACAGATCGCGCAGCTTTCTTT. Translated, it gives CASRTTDRAAFF.

This clonotype was seen ten or more times. The chain employs TRBV9 and TRBJ1-6; no clear D gene. The CDR3 runs 14 residues. Looked up from germline, CDR1 is SGDLS and CDR2 is YYNGEE. The V and J ends lost 1 base and 8 bases respectively, with 10 bases between them. The CDR3 DNA follows: TGTGCCAGCAGCGTATCGATGCTGGATTCACCCCTCCACTTT. This encodes CASSVSMLDSPLHF. Looking up the rest from reference TRBV9 and TRBJ1-6 gives the full variable domain: DSGVTQTPKHLITATGQRVTLRCSPRSGDLSVYWYQQSLDQGLQFLIQYYNGEERAKGNILERFSAQQFPDLHSELNLSSLELGDSALYFCASSVSMLDSPLHFGNGTRLTVT.

Worth noting for this clonotype: This may be a read error, as it is one base from a much larger clone. The V and J genes are TRBV20-1 and TRBJ1-5, with D hard to call. This CDR3 comprises 15 residues. Trimming removed 2 bases at V and 9 bases at J, with 20 bases between. Germline CDR1 is DFQATT and CDR2 is SNEGSKA (reference sequence). The CDR3 coding sequence is TGCAGTGCTAGATACCAGGCGGGAGTCAGTCGGCCCCAGCATTTT. Its translation: CSARYQAGVSRPQHF.

With respect to this clonotype: One junction end does not reproduce the germline sequence, and a read error may be involved. This rearrangement joins TRBV28 to TRBJ2-3; D possibly corresponds to TRBD2 (5 bases). The V gene's germline CDR1 is MDHEN and CDR2 SYDVKM. CDR3 length: 14 residues. The CDR3 coding sequence is TGTGCCAGCACATTAGCTACTAGAACAGATACGCAGTGTTTT. It is translated as CASTLATRTDTQCF.

This clonotype was seen many times. The rearrangement joins TRBV2 to TRBJ1-2; TRBD1 might be the D (6 bases). V was clipped by 4 bases and J by 3 bases, with 9 bases between them. Germline V gives CDR1 SNHLY, CDR2 FYNNEI. CDR3 length: 13 amino acids. The CDR3: CASSVDSDYGYTF. The CDR3 DNA is TGTGCCAGCAGTGTGGACAGTGACTATGGCTACACCTTC.

This clonotype has only a few counts. With a much larger clone just one base away, this may be a read error. The CDR3 end shows no conserved phenylalanine or tryptophan, and so a read error is likely. V usage is TRBV29-1 and J usage is TRBJ1-1, with D uncertain. This CDR3 is built from 11 residues. The V gene's germline CDR1 is SQVTM and CDR2 ANQGSEA. Trimming shortened V by 8 bases and J by 6 bases, and 13 bases separated the two germline ends. CDR3 DNA sequence: TGCAGCATCATGATCTATCCTGAAGCTTTCTCT. Translating gives CSIMIYPEAFS.

A word on this clonotype: One end of the junction is discordant with germline, which a read error may explain. The rearrangement links TRBV6-1 to TRBJ2-7, with 8 bases aligning to TRBD2. Germline V gene lookup returns CDR1 MNHNS and CDR2 SASEGT. The CDR3 totals 15 residues. The CDR3 region is CASSWDSGARYEQSF. Written as DNA, the CDR3 is TGTGCCAGCAGCTGGGATAGCGGGGCCCGCTACGAGCAGTCCTTC.

About this clonotype: A much larger clone sits a single nucleotide away, making a read error possible. V usage is TRBV7-2 and J usage is TRBJ2-5; TRBD1 agrees at 10 bases. The CDR3 length is 15 residues. CDR1 is SGHTA and CDR2 is FQGNSA in the germline V gene. The CDR3 spells CASSPRDRGVETLYF. The CDR3 region has the DNA TGTGCCAGCAGCCCCCGGGACAGGGGTGTCGAGACCCTGTACTTC.

As to this clonotype: A much more abundant neighbour one base away suggests this may be a read error. The CDR3 loop is CASSDLGQIMGTQYF. In nucleotides, the CDR3 is TGTGCCAGCAGTGATTTGGGGCAGATTATGGGGACCCAGTACTTC. The chain combines TRBV2 with TRBJ2-5; perhaps TRBD1 as D (5 bases). V was clipped by 3 bases and J by 7 bases, with 18 bases between them. The CDR3 has 15 amino acids. Germline V lookup: CDR1 SNHLY, CDR2 FYNNEI.

This clonotype was seen repeatedly, ten times or more. The J gene is TRBJ2-1, the V gene TRBV19, with 8 bases aligning to TRBD1. This CDR3 has 13 amino acids. J was trimmed by 10 bases and V by 5 bases; bases with no gene match: 7. CDR1 is LNHDA, CDR2 SQIVND, per germline (reference sequence). The CDR3 DNA reads as TGTGCCAGTAGTCCAGGACAGGGATACGAGCAGTTCTTC. Protein product: CASSPGQGYEQFF.

With regard to this clonotype: Being one base from a much bigger clone, this may be a read error. V usage is TRBV12-5 and J usage is TRBJ2-1, with 7 nucleotides matching TRBD2. This CDR3 spans 15 amino acids. CDR1 and CDR2 from the germline V gene are LGHNT and FRNRAP. The CDR3 protein is CASGLSGIGGNEQLF. CDR3 coding DNA: TGTGCTAGTGGTTTGTCGGGGATCGGGGGGAATGAGCAGCTCTTC.

This clonotype has only a few counts. V is TRBV7-3 and J is TRBJ2-2; 11 positions match TRBD1. This CDR3 contains 13 residues. Germline loops: CDR1 SGHTA, CDR2 FQGTGA. V lost 9 bases and J lost 4; bases outside the gene matches: 1. The CDR3 DNA is TGTGCCAGTGGGACAGGGGGCACCGGGGAGCTGTTTTTT. Translation: CASGTGGTGELFF.

In regard to this clonotype: A much larger clone lies one base from this, so it may be a read error. The rearrangement links TRBV29-1 to TRBJ2-1; D call uncertain. This CDR3 is 12 amino acids long. The germline gives CDR1 SQVTM, CDR2 ANQGSEA. Trimming shortened V by 3 bases and J by 11 bases, and 14 bases separated the two germline ends. CDR3 DNA: TGCAGCGTTGAGGTAGCCTCTAATAAGCAGTTCTTC. This codes for CSVEVASNKQFF.

This clonotype showed up many times. V is TRBV3-1 and J is TRBJ2-7; tentatively, D is TRBD1 or TRBD2 (5 bases each). V lost 10 bases and J 6 bases, leaving 16 bases between the germline ends. The CDR3 has 12 residues. Germline V gene data show CDR1 as LGHDT and CDR2 as YNNKEL (reference sequence). Here the CDR3 DNA reads TGTGCCACCGGGACGGCCCCATCCGAGCAGTACTTC. Protein sequence: CATGTAPSEQYF.

This clonotype was seen ten or more times. This chain uses TRBV27 with TRBJ2-5, with D perhaps matching TRBD2 (5 bases). The CDR3 runs 14 residues. Germline V lookup: CDR1 MNHEY, CDR2 SMNVEV (reference sequence). V was pared by 4 bases and J by 4 bases, with 13 bases between. The CDR3 region has the DNA TGTGCCAGCAGTTCAACTAGTCACGGAGAGACCCAGTACTTC. The encoded protein is CASSSTSHGETQYF.

Notes on this clonotype: Since a much larger clone is just one base distant, this may be a read error. The chain is built from TRBV19 and TRBJ1-6, with 9 bases aligning to TRBD1. CDR1 LNHDA and CDR2 SQIVND come from the germline V gene (reference sequence). The CDR3 runs to 14 residues. The CDR3 loop is CASSVDRGNSPLNF. Written as DNA, the CDR3 is TGTGCCAGTAGCGTGGACAGGGGAAATTCACCCCTCAACTTT. The complete variable domain, with remaining parts taken from reference TRBV19 and TRBJ1-6, reads DGGITQSPKYLFRKEGQNVTLSCEQNLNHDAMYWYRQDPGQGLRLIYYSQIVNDFQKGDIAEGYSVSREKKESFPLTVTSAQKNPTAFYLCASSVDRGNSPLNFGNGTRLTVT.

A note on this clonotype: A read error may be the cause here, since a much bigger clone is one base away. The chain couples TRBV2 to TRBJ1-5, with D perhaps TRBD1 (5 bases). This CDR3 is built from 15 residues. Trimming shortened V by 6 bases and J by 2 bases, and 14 bases separated the two germline ends. CDR1 SNHLY and CDR2 FYNNEI come from the germline V gene. The CDR3 coding sequence is TGTGCCAGCAGCTGGGACCAAGCGGGCAATCAGCCCCAGCATTTT. It codes for CASSWDQAGNQPQHF. The full variable domain, with the rest looked up from reference TRBV2 and TRBJ1-5, is EPEVTQTPSHQVTQMGQEVILRCVPISNHLYFYWYRQILGQKVEFLVSFYNNEISEKSEIFDDQFSVERPDGSNFTLKIRSTKLEDSAMYFCASSWDQAGNQPQHFGDGTRLSIL.

The chain joins TRBV6-1 to TRBJ1-1, with a weak D call TRBD1 (5 bases). Germline lookup yields CDR1 MNHNS and CDR2 SASEGT. There are 14 residues in the CDR3. The DNA of the CDR3 is TGTGCAAGAAGGACATCTACAGGGAACACTGAAGCTTTCTTT. Translated, it gives CARRTSTGNTEAFF.

A remark on this clonotype: The missing conserved phenylalanine or tryptophan at the end of this CDR3 makes a read error likely. V gene TRBV4-1 combines with J gene TRBJ1-2, with D tentatively TRBD1 (5 bases). There are 13 residues in the CDR3. Germline V gene lookup returns CDR1 MGHRA and CDR2 YSYEKL. Trimming pared 4 bases from V and 8 bases from J, leaving 14 bases between. For the CDR3, the DNA is TGCGCCAGCAGCCCGAGGGTAGGGGCCGGCTACACCTAC. It specifies CASSPRVGAGYTY.

This clonotype was seen a few times. The missing conserved phenylalanine or tryptophan at the end of this CDR3 makes a read error likely. The genes are TRBV20-1 and TRBJ2-5; 9 positions agree with TRBD2. Unmatched junction bases numbered 10, after V lost 1 base and J lost 1 base. This CDR3 is built from 17 residues. Germline V lookup: CDR1 DFQATT, CDR2 SNEGSKA (reference sequence). The CDR3 coding sequence is TGCAGTGCTAGAGGTTCCTGGACTAGCGCCTCCCAAGAGACCCAGTACCTC. Protein: CSARGSWTSASQETQYL.

With respect to this clonotype: A much larger clone differs by one base, so this may be a read error. As the CDR3 is not closed by the conserved phenylalanine or tryptophan, this likely results from a read error. The chain links TRBV29-1 to TRBJ1-2, with TRBD1 matching over 8 bases. After removal of 3 bases from V and 7 bases from J, the junction contained 7 bases not matched to a gene. The CDR3 extends over 13 amino acids. Germline CDR1 SQVTM, CDR2 ANQGSEA. This CDR3 reads CSVEGQERGGYTL. The DNA of the CDR3 is TGCAGCGTTGAGGGACAGGAACGGGGTGGCTACACCTTA.

At least ten counts were recorded for this clonotype. The chain employs TRBV12-3 or TRBV12-4 and TRBJ2-3, with TRBD1 identical over 7 bases. CDR3 length equals 14 residues. The junction had 2 bases not matched to a gene; V was cut back by 3 bases and J by 2 bases. For the CDR3, the DNA is TGTGCCAGCAGTTTCAGGGGGATCACAGATACGCAGTATTTT. It encodes CASSFRGITDTQYF.

Comment on this clonotype: At one end the junction does not follow the germline gene, possibly because of a read error. V gene TRBV6-2 or TRBV6-3 combines with J gene TRBJ1-6; 9 nucleotides align to TRBD1. CDR3 size: 15 residues. Looked up from germline, CDR1 is MNHEY and CDR2 is SVGEGT. The CDR3 loop reads CASSQAGTGSPPLLF. The CDR3, as DNA: TGTGCCAGCAGCCAAGCCGGGACAGGGAGTCCACCCCTCCTCTTT.

In this sample, this clonotype turned up many times. The chain uses TRBV7-9 and TRBJ2-1; D uncertain. Germline assignment: CDR1 SEHNR and CDR2 FQNEAQ (reference sequence). The CDR3 is 12 amino acids. V was trimmed by 7 bases and J by 2 bases, leaving 6 bases between them. CDR3 nucleotides: TGTGCCAGCAATAGTCCCTACAATGAGCAGTTCTTC. Translation: CASNSPYNEQFF.

Turning to this clonotype: Compared with germline, one end of the junction differs, possibly owing to a read error. V usage is TRBV28 and J usage is TRBJ1-2; TRBD1 agrees at 10 bases. The germline CDR1 and CDR2 sequences are MDHEN and SYDVKM. The CDR3 consists of 15 residues. The CDR3 DNA follows: TGTGCCGGCAGTTCTGCAGGGACAGGGGAATGTGGCTACACCTTC. Protein: CAGSSAGTGECGYTF.

This clonotype was counted many times. The V call is TRBV7-8, the J call TRBJ2-7; tentatively, D is TRBD2 (6 bases). The CDR3 totals 14 residues. Germline CDR1 reads SGHVS; CDR2 reads FQNEAQ. Trimming removed 0 bases from V and 6 bases from J, with 12 bases in between. The CDR3 spells CASSLASGSSEQYF. CDR3 bases: TGTGCCAGCAGCTTAGCTAGCGGATCGAGCGAGCAGTACTTC.

The rearrangement joins TRBV28 to TRBJ1-5; D unresolved. The length of the CDR3 is 13 residues. Per the germline V gene, CDR1 is MDHEN and CDR2 is SYDVKM. The CDR3: CVSSFSMDQPQHF. The CDR3 coding sequence is TGTGTTAGCAGTTTTAGTATGGATCAGCCCCAGCATTTT.

The chain recombines TRBV6-1 with TRBJ2-1, with 12 bases identical to TRBD2. Trimming removed 7 bases from V and 9 bases from J; junction bases left unmatched: 10. Germline lookup yields CDR1 MNHNS and CDR2 SASEGT. The CDR3 loop spans 15 amino acids. The CDR3, as DNA: TGTGCCAGCACCGACCGACTAGCGGGGGTCGGTGAGCAGTTCTTC. It specifies CASTDRLAGVGEQFF.

About this clonotype itself: A read error may explain this, as a much larger clone is one base away. Without the conserved terminal phenylalanine or tryptophan, this CDR3 likely stems from a read error. The gene calls are TRBV20-1 and TRBJ1-1; D remains ambiguous. Germline loops: CDR1 DFQATT, CDR2 SNEGSKA (reference sequence). The CDR3 consists of 10 residues. CDR3 nucleotides: TGCGGTTCTAGTGTCGGGAAAGCTTTCCTT. It translates to CGSSVGKAFL.

This clonotype was recorded only once. This may stem from a read error, because a much larger clone lies one nucleotide away. The gene calls are TRBV29-1 and TRBJ2-1; tentative D call: TRBD2 (6 bases). From germline, CDR1 is SQVTM and CDR2 ANQGSEA. The CDR3 totals 15 residues. Trimming pared 3 bases from V and 9 bases from J, leaving 21 bases between. This CDR3 reads CSVDLGRLGVPEQFF. In DNA form, the CDR3 reads TGCAGCGTTGATCTGGGGAGACTAGGAGTTCCTGAGCAGTTCTTC.

This clonotype was detected ten times or more. The rearrangement links TRBV29-1 to TRBJ1-1, with D perhaps TRBD1 (6 bases). V lost 4 bases to trimming and J lost 1 base, with 19 bases between them. The CDR3 sequence is 16 residues long. CDR1 is SQVTM and CDR2 is ANQGSEA in the germline V gene. CDR3 coding DNA: TGCAGCGTTGTTCAGGGAAGGGGGGGATCGAACACTGAAGCTTTCTTT. Translating it yields CSVVQGRGGSNTEAFF. Full variable domain (remainder filled in from reference TRBV29-1 and TRBJ1-1): SAVISQKPSRDICQRGTSLTIQCQVDSQVTMMFWYRQQPGQSLTLIATANQGSEATYESGFVIDKFPISRPNLTFSTLTVSNMSPEDSSIYLCSVVQGRGGSNTEAFFGQGTRLTVV.

This clonotype was detected many times. This rearrangement joins TRBV27 to TRBJ2-5, with 12 positions matching TRBD2. Per germline, CDR1 MNHEY and CDR2 SMNVEV (reference sequence). The CDR3 is made up of 15 amino acids. V shed 6 bases, J shed 5 bases, and the junction held 7 bases outside the gene matches. The CDR3 DNA follows: TGTGCCAGCAGCCGACTAGCGGGGGATTTGGAGACCCAGTACTTC. It specifies CASSRLAGDLETQYF.